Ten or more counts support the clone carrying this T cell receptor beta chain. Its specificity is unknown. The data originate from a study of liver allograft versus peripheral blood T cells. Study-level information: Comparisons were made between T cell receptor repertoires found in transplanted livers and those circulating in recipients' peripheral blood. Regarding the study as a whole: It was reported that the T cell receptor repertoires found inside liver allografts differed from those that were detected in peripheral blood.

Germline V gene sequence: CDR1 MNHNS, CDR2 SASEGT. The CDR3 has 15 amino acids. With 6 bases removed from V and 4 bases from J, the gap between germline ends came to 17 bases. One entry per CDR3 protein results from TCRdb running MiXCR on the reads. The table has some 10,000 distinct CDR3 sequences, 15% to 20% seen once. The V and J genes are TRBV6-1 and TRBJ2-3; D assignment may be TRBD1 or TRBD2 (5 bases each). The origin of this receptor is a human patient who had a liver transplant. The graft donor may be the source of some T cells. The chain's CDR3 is CASSPGARGADTQYF. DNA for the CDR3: TGTGCCAGCAGCCCGGGTGCTAGGGGAGCAGATACGCAGTATTTT.